This T cell receptor (beta chain) was profiled in a study of response to subunit inactivated influenza vaccine. The CDR3 runs to 14 residues. Germline assignment: CDR1 SQVTM and CDR2 ANQGSEA. J gave up 3 bases and V 3 bases, and 7 bases lay outside the gene matches. TCRdb passed the RT-PCR reads through MiXCR, listing each CDR3 protein once. The sample carries a few hundred thousand distinct CDR3 sequences, approximately 7.3% recorded once. This clonotype was seen ten or more times. Its antigen remains unknown. Notes on the study in general: Authors suggested each seasonal influenza vaccination recruits few new T cells.

The sequence was collected from a man aged 45 to 70 who received an inactivated influenza vaccine. V and J are TRBV29-1 and TRBJ1-1, with 7 bases matching TRBD1. Sequencing was performed on PBMCs from blood, taken 23 months after vaccination. The CDR3 protein is CSVETTGIYTEAFF. The DNA of the CDR3 is TGCAGCGTTGAGACGACAGGGATTTACACTGAAGCTTTCTTT.